This TCR beta chain was sequenced in a study of vaccination effects on CD4 cells after COVID-19. Comment on this clone: Antigen unknown.

This CDR3 is built from 13 residues. Trimming removed 8 bases at V and 3 bases at J, with 13 bases between. Germline V lookup: CDR1 SNHLY, CDR2 FYNNEI. Peptide-pool stimulation followed by sequencing identified expanded antigen-specific CD4+ clonotypes in the ViraFEST assay. Scientists isolated CD4+ T cells after an approximately 10-day culture period ended. The healthy vaccine recipients, who had no prior SARS-CoV-2 infection, showed negative nucleocapsid antibodies. Data came from immunoSEQ multiplex PCR; TCRdb stores just in-frame clones and leaves some out. The table has about 79,000 clones, 60% to 80% seen once.

The sequences come from CD4+ T cells from PBMCs cultured with HCoV-229E spike peptides, collected before COVID-19 vaccination. This clonotype was sampled from a human donor who received a COVID-19 vaccine. The chain joins TRBV2 to TRBJ1-1; unclear D gene. The CDR3 DNA is TGTGCCAGCCGAGACGTGGTGTACACTGAAGCTTTCTTT. It encodes CASRDVVYTEAFF. Drawing the rest from reference TRBV2 and TRBJ1-1, the complete variable domain is EPEVTQTPSHQVTQMGQEVILRCVPISNHLYFYWYRQILGQKVEFLVSFYNNEISEKSEIFDDQFSVERPDGSNFTLKIRSTKLEDSAMYFCASRDVVYTEAFFGQGTRLTVV.